This entry lists 27 T cell receptor beta chains sequenced from one sample in a study of beta chain features in type 1 diabetes (dated by TCRdb to 2017 to 2018). General conclusions and limits of the study: Type 1 diabetes patients showed a moderate but significant shortening of TCRB CDR3 length in all four CD4+ subsets.

Library generation was performed with the immunoSEQ multiplex PCR assay. The entire amount of isolated RNA was reverse transcribed using the High Capacity cDNA Reverse Transcription Kit, so the sequenced TCRB transcripts were expressed ones. This is the immuneACCESS table as TCRdb keeps it, with only in-frame sequences that have V and J called. A part of the clones is gone; compared with another copy, unresolved V genes explain less than half, and the rest is unexplained. The sample yields about 240,000 clones; over 11% were counted once. About 0.018% of the sample rests with the top ten. For these TCRs, the target antigens are not known. Input material: naive CD4+ T cells from blood. The intended sense of this specimen's cell subset or site label: true naive CD4+ T cells. The receptors derive from a man aged 25 to 40 with type 1 diabetes.

CDR3 in amino acids: CASSSDGYTF. The CDR3 DNA reads as TGTGCCAGCAGTTCAGATGGCTACACCTTC. The chain recombines TRBV27 with TRBJ1-2; D remains ambiguous. V shed 4 bases and J shed 6 bases, with 3 bases lying between them. The CDR3 covers 10 residues. The germline V gene has CDR1 MNHEY and CDR2 SMNVEV (reference sequence).

The V call is TRBV7-7, the J call TRBJ1-4; 11 nucleotides agree with TRBD1. The CDR3 has 15 residues. Germline V gene sequence: CDR1 SSHAT, CDR2 FNYEAQ (reference sequence). J gave up 6 bases and V 4 bases, and 4 bases lay outside the gene matches. The CDR3 protein is CASSSGQGADEKLFF. The CDR3 coding sequence is TGTGCCAGCAGCTCAGGACAGGGGGCGGATGAAAAACTGTTTTTT.

This clone was seen a few times. The chain is built from TRBV7-2 and TRBJ1-4; D is unclear. The CDR3 sequence is 14 residues long. CDR1 and CDR2 from the germline V gene are SGHTA and FQGNSA. Trimming pared 5 bases from V and 8 bases from J, leaving 15 bases between. In nucleotides, the CDR3 is TGTGCCAGCAGCCGGGATCGGGGTGAGGAAAAACTGTTTTTT. Translation: CASSRDRGEEKLFF.

This clone was seen more than once but under ten times. The CDR3 protein is CASSLGALGEKLFF. DNA of the CDR3: TGTGCCAGCAGCTTGGGGGCGCTGGGGGAAAAACTGTTTTTT. The V gene is TRBV7-9, the J gene TRBJ1-4; D perhaps matches TRBD1 (6 bases). Trimming removed 3 bases from V and 8 bases from J, with 13 bases in between. Germline V gene lookup returns CDR1 SEHNR and CDR2 FQNEAQ (reference sequence). This CDR3 has 14 amino acids. Drawing the rest from reference TRBV7-9 and TRBJ1-4, the complete variable domain is DTGVSQNPRHKITKRGQNVTFRCDPISEHNRLYWYRQTLGQGPEFLTYFQNEAQLEKSRLLSDRFSAERPKGSFSTLEIQRTEQGDSAMYLCASSLGALGEKLFFGSGTQLSVL.

This rearrangement joins TRBV5-6 to TRBJ1-1; D possibly corresponds to TRBD1 (5 bases). The CDR3 length is 15 residues. The V gene lost 3 bases and the J gene lost 4 bases, with 16 bases spanning the gap. From germline, CDR1 is SGHDT and CDR2 YYEEEE. CDR3 in amino acids: CASSWAGREATEAFF. In DNA form, the CDR3 reads TGTGCCAGCAGCTGGGCGGGCAGGGAGGCCACTGAAGCTTTCTTT.

The chain carries TRBV19 and TRBJ2-3, with 7 bases lining up with TRBD1. The CDR3 is 14 amino acids. Germline CDR1 is LNHDA and CDR2 is SQIVND (reference sequence). Trimming removed 11 bases from V and 1 base from J; junction bases left unmatched: 9. Here the CDR3 DNA reads TGTGCCTCCACCGGGACAGAGCGCACAGATACGCAGTATTTT. It is translated as CASTGTERTDTQYF.

V is TRBV5-4 and J is TRBJ2-5, with a tentative D call TRBD1 (6 bases). V lost 4 bases and J lost 1, with 11 bases in between. Looked up from germline, CDR1 is SGHNT and CDR2 is YYREEE (reference sequence). The CDR3 covers 14 residues. The chain's CDR3 is CASSPKGVQETQYF. The CDR3 nucleotides read TGTGCCAGCAGCCCAAAGGGGGTCCAAGAGACCCAGTACTTC.

The genes are TRBV30 and TRBJ2-3, with D tentatively TRBD2 (6 bases). Germline values: CDR1 GTSNPN, CDR2 SVGIG (reference sequence). V shed 0 bases and J shed 3 bases, with 10 bases lying between them. The CDR3 length is 14 residues. DNA for the CDR3: TGTGCCTGGAGTGTCGGGAGAGGAACAGATACGCAGTATTTT. Amino acid sequence: CAWSVGRGTDTQYF.

This clone was detected only a few times. V and J are TRBV9 and TRBJ2-1, with TRBD2 matching 9 bases. The CDR3 is 18 amino acids. Germline V gives CDR1 SGDLS, CDR2 YYNGEE. Unmatched junction bases numbered 10, after V lost 3 bases and J lost 0 bases. CDR3 protein: CASSARGTSIVSYNEQFF. In DNA, the CDR3 is TGTGCCAGCAGCGCGAGGGGGACTAGCATCGTCTCCTACAATGAGCAGTTCTTC.

The chain uses TRBV5-4 and TRBJ2-5; 13 bases agree with TRBD2. The V gene end was trimmed by 4 bases and the J gene end by 1 base; junction bases not matched to a gene: 7. The CDR3 is 17 amino acids. Germline V lookup: CDR1 SGHNT, CDR2 YYREEE (reference sequence). The CDR3 loop reads CASSSGTSGEFQETQYF. The CDR3 nucleotides read TGTGCCAGCAGCAGCGGGACTAGCGGGGAATTCCAAGAGACCCAGTACTTC.

This clone has a handful of counts. The chain combines TRBV7-9 with TRBJ2-5; TRBD2 might be the D (6 bases). The V and J ends lost 6 bases and 4 bases respectively, with 9 bases between them. This CDR3 region has 12 residues. Germline values: CDR1 SEHNR, CDR2 FQNEAQ (reference sequence). CDR3 coding DNA: TGTGCCAGCAGGGCGGGGCCAGAGACCCAGTACTTC. Protein: CASRAGPETQYF.

This clone was picked up a small number of times. The chain has TRBV4-1 and TRBJ2-7; D may be TRBD2 (6 bases). The germline CDR1 and CDR2 sequences are MGHRA and YSYEKL. The V and J ends lost 3 bases and 2 bases respectively, with 8 bases between them. The CDR3 is 13 amino acids. The CDR3: CASSQGGAYEQYF. The CDR3 region has the DNA TGCGCCAGCAGCCAGGGCGGGGCCTACGAGCAGTACTTC.

The V gene is TRBV18, the J gene TRBJ2-7; TRBD1 aligns across 8 bases. The trim removed 3 bases at V and 3 bases at J, leaving 4 bases unmatched. Germline loops: CDR1 KGHSH, CDR2 LQKENI. The CDR3 consists of 14 residues. The CDR3 sequence is CASSPTTGGYEQYF. The CDR3 nucleotides are TGTGCCAGCTCACCTACTACAGGGGGCTACGAGCAGTACTTC.

The chain is built from TRBV25-1 and TRBJ1-2; 9 bases are shared with TRBD1. V shed 4 bases and J 4 bases; nucleotides not matched to a gene: 4. The CDR3 is 14 residues long. Germline loops: CDR1 MGHDK, CDR2 SYGVNS. In DNA form, the CDR3 reads TGTGCCAGCAGTGCGGACAGGGGCCCCTATGGCTACACCTTC. Translated: CASSADRGPYGYTF.

The table lists this clone with a few counts. The chain joins TRBV19 to TRBJ2-2; 14 bases are shared with TRBD2. Trimming at V came to 7 bases and at J to 7 bases, leaving 5 bases not matched to a gene. Germline CDR1 LNHDA, CDR2 SQIVND (reference sequence). There are 15 residues in the CDR3. The CDR3 protein is CASKGTSGSGGELFF. The CDR3 coding sequence is TGTGCCAGTAAGGGGACTAGCGGGAGCGGCGGGGAGCTGTTTTTT.

This clone has only a few counts. The V gene is TRBV2, the J gene TRBJ1-3; 7 bases match TRBD1. The germline CDR1 and CDR2 sequences are SNHLY and FYNNEI. J was trimmed by 0 bases and V by 4 bases; bases with no gene match: 3. The CDR3 spans 15 residues. The DNA of the CDR3 is TGTGCCAGCAGTGCGGACAGGAGCTCTGGAAACACCATATATTTT. Residues: CASSADRSSGNTIYF.

This clone turned up a few times. The chain couples TRBV21-1 to TRBJ2-3; TRBD2, the table's D call, lacks a check against the DNA. TRBV21-1 is labeled a pseudogene. The CDR3 is 11 residues long. The CDR3: CASSLPGTQYF. The DNA of the CDR3 is TGTGCCAGCAGCCTACCCGGTACGCAGTATTTT.

This chain uses TRBV11-2 with TRBJ2-7; TRBD2 agrees at 13 bases. The CDR3 sequence is 15 residues long. Looked up from germline, CDR1 is SGHAT and CDR2 is FQNNGV. J was trimmed by 7 bases and V by 3 bases; bases with no gene match: 6. CDR3 nucleotides: TGTGCCAGCAGCTTGGGACTAGCGGGAACGGGAGAGCAGTACTTC. Its translation is CASSLGLAGTGEQYF.

Here the CDR3 reads CAWANRGETQYF. CDR3 in DNA: TGTGCCTGGGCCAACAGGGGAGAGACCCAGTACTTC. This chain links TRBV30 with TRBJ2-5, with TRBD1 matching 7 bases. Trimming took 5 bases from V and 4 from J; bases not matched to a gene: 4. Germline CDR1 GTSNPN, CDR2 SVGIG (reference sequence). The CDR3 is made up of 12 amino acids. Full variable domain (missing parts from reference TRBV30 and TRBJ2-5): SQTIHQWPATLVQPVGSPLSLECTVEGTSNPNLYWYRQAAGRGLQLLFYSVGIGQISSEVPQNLSASRPQDRQFILSSKKLLLSDSGFYLCAWANRGETQYFGPGTRLLVL.

This clone was detected only a few times. V is TRBV9 and J is TRBJ2-1; D gene uncertain. CDR1 is SGDLS, CDR2 YYNGEE, per germline. The CDR3 loop spans 14 amino acids. V lost 0 bases and J lost 3, with 7 bases in between. CDR3 coding DNA: TGTGCCAGCAGCGTAGAGAGCCTCTACAATGAGCAGTTCTTC. Translating gives CASSVESLYNEQFF.

This clone was recorded a few times. An end of the junction does not agree with germline; a read error may underlie this. This chain joins TRBV7-7 and TRBJ2-1, with D tentatively TRBD2 (7 bases). The CDR3 runs to 15 residues. Per the germline V gene, CDR1 is SSHAT and CDR2 is FNYEAQ (reference sequence). In DNA form, the CDR3 reads TGTGCTAGCAGCTTAGGGGGGGAGATTGGCAATGAGCAGTTCTTC. Translating gives CASSLGGEIGNEQFF. Full variable domain (outside the CDR3, taken from reference TRBV7-7 and TRBJ2-1): GAGVSQSPRYKVTKRGQDVTLRCDPISSHATLYWYQQALGQGPEFLTYFNYEAQPDKSGLPSDRFSAERPEGSISTLTIQRTEQRDSAMYRCASSLGGEIGNEQFFGPGTRLTVL.

This clone has more than one count but fewer than ten. This chain joins TRBV11-2 and TRBJ2-2; 10 nucleotides match TRBD2. Germline trimming cut 1 base from V and 3 bases from J; bases unmatched to any gene: 2. CDR1 is SGHAT, CDR2 FQNNGV, per germline. This CDR3 has 16 residues. CDR3 sequence: CASSLGLAGYTGELFF. The CDR3 coding sequence is TGTGCCAGCAGCTTAGGACTAGCGGGTTACACCGGGGAGCTGTTTTTT.

In its sample, this clone was seen a few times. The rearrangement joins TRBV9 to TRBJ2-1; D remains unclear. V lost 0 bases to trimming and J lost 9 bases, with 10 bases between them. The germline gives CDR1 SGDLS, CDR2 YYNGEE. CDR3 size: 13 residues. DNA of the CDR3: TGTGCCAGCAGCGTAGAGTCGGCAGGTGAGCAGTTCTTC. Residues: CASSVESAGEQFF.

This clone was observed a handful of times. V and J are TRBV29-1 and TRBJ2-3; a possible D gene is TRBD2 (5 bases). This CDR3 region has 15 residues. CDR1 is SQVTM, CDR2 ANQGSEA, per germline. The V and J ends lost 5 bases and 1 base respectively, with 16 bases between them. CDR3 coding DNA: TGCAGCGTTCGAGGGTCAGCCCAAGGCACAGATACGCAGTATTTT. Its translation is CSVRGSAQGTDTQYF.

This clone was detected a few times. CDR3 DNA: TGTGCCAGCAGCTTGGGTAGCGCGAACACCGGGGAGCTGTTTTTT. Its protein is CASSLGSANTGELFF. V gene TRBV11-3 combines with J gene TRBJ2-2; D is perhaps TRBD2 (5 bases). The CDR3 spans 15 residues. Per germline, CDR1 SGHNT and CDR2 YENEEA. Trimming pared 3 bases from V and 0 bases from J, leaving 8 bases between.

CDR3 DNA: TGTGCCAGCAGCTTAAATCAGGGAACCCAGTACTTC. This encodes CASSLNQGTQYF. The V call is TRBV5-6, the J call TRBJ2-5; D might be TRBD1 (5 bases). With 2 bases removed from V and 8 bases from J, the gap between germline ends came to 10 bases. CDR1 and CDR2 from the germline V gene are SGHDT and YYEEEE. CDR3 length: 12 residues.

This clone appeared a few times. J is TRBJ2-1 and V is TRBV7-8; TRBD2 matches 10 bases. CDR3 length equals 15 residues. The ends lost 0 bases at V and 5 bases at J; junction bases unmatched: 1. Germline V gene data show CDR1 as SGHVS and CDR2 as FQNEAQ. CDR3 DNA: TGTGCCAGCAGCTTAGCTAGCGGGGGGAACAATGAGCAGTTCTTC. Translating gives CASSLASGGNNEQFF.